These 32 T cell receptor beta chains came from one sample sequenced in a study of glioma-infiltrating T cells. Amplification of TCR alpha and beta CDR3 regions from RNA used iRepertoire nested multiplex PCR. TCRdb processed the multiplex PCR reads anew with MiXCR; each CDR3 protein has one entry. The sample has 150,000 to 200,000 distinct CDR3 sequences, around 40% seen once. Sample: glioma tissue, nonneoplastic brain tissue, or PBMCs (not recorded which). The origin of the receptors is a human donor with low-grade glioma or glioblastoma, undergoing nonglioma brain surgery, or in good health (not recorded which).

This rearrangement joins TRBV18 to TRBJ2-7; 12 positions agree with TRBD1. With 2 bases clipped from V and 6 bases from J, the junction kept 5 bases outside the gene matches. CDR3 length: 15 amino acids. Germline V gene lookup returns CDR1 KGHSH and CDR2 LQKENI. CDR3 nucleotides: TGTGCCAGCTCACCAGGGACAGGGGGCTTTGGCGAGCAGTACTTC. Its protein is CASSPGTGGFGEQYF.

Details on this clonotype: Given a much more abundant clone one base away, this may be a read error. The chain carries TRBV7-2 and TRBJ2-7; D gene ambiguous. Trimming removed 6 bases from V and 7 bases from J, with 16 bases in between. Germline V gives CDR1 SGHTA, CDR2 FQGNSA. CDR3 length: 13 amino acids. CDR3 nucleotide sequence: TGTGCCAGCAGTTCCCCGATGGCCGCTGAGCAGTACTTC. This encodes CASSSPMAAEQYF. The variable domain in full, completed from reference TRBV7-2 and TRBJ2-7, reads GAGVSQSPSNKVTEKGKDVELRCDPISGHTALYWYRQSLGQGLEFLIYFQGNSAPDKSGLPSDRFSAERTGGSVSTLTIQRTQQEDSAVYLCASSSPMAAEQYFGPGTRLTVT.

About this clonotype: A much bigger clone sits one base away, suggesting this may be a read error. V is TRBV7-2 and J is TRBJ1-2; the D is unclear. The CDR3 has 13 amino acids. Looked up from germline, CDR1 is SGHTA and CDR2 is FQGNSA. This chain's CDR3 is CASRLGTGLGYTF. CDR3 sequence (DNA): TGTGCCAGCAGATTAGGTACCGGTTTAGGCTACACCTTC. Based on the CDR3 plus reference TRBV7-2 and TRBJ1-2, the full variable domain is GAGVSQSPSNKVTEKGKDVELRCDPISGHTALYWYRQSLGQGLEFLIYFQGNSAPDKSGLPSDRFSAERTGGSVSTLTIQRTQQEDSAVYLCASRLGTGLGYTFGSGTRLTVV.

About this clonotype: A much larger clonotype is one base distant, so this may be a read error. The genes are TRBV7-2 and TRBJ2-7; weak D call: TRBD2 (5 bases). Germline values: CDR1 SGHTA, CDR2 FQGNSA. The CDR3 runs 13 residues. Trimming stripped 5 bases from V and 6 bases from J, with 14 bases between. The CDR3 DNA follows: TGTGCCAGCAGCACACTAGAGGGAATCGAGCAGTACTTC. Translated, it gives CASSTLEGIEQYF.

The chain employs TRBV7-8 and TRBJ2-7; weak D call: TRBD1 (5 bases). With 2 bases removed from V and 4 bases from J, the gap between germline ends came to 15 bases. Germline V gene lookup returns CDR1 SGHVS and CDR2 FQNEAQ. The CDR3 spans 15 residues. DNA for the CDR3: TGTGCCAGCAGCTTAACCCAGGGATTCTCGTACGAGCAGTACTTC. Encoded protein: CASSLTQGFSYEQYF.

This clonotype was counted at least ten times. V is TRBV7-8 and J is TRBJ2-3; 13 bases are a match to TRBD2. J gave up 5 bases and V 0 bases, and 5 bases lay outside the gene matches. The CDR3 is 17 residues long. Germline-derived CDR1 and CDR2 are SGHVS and FQNEAQ. The CDR3 bases are TGTGCCAGCAGCTTAGCAACTAGCGGGAGGGCCAAAGATACGCAGTATTTT. This encodes CASSLATSGRAKDTQYF. The variable domain in full, completed from reference TRBV7-8 and TRBJ2-3, reads GAGVSQSPRYKVAKRGQDVALRCDPISGHVSLFWYQQALGQGPEFLTYFQNEAQLDKSGLPSDRFFAERPEGSVSTLKIQRTQQEDSAVYLCASSLATSGRAKDTQYFGPGTRLTVL.

The V call is TRBV12-3 or TRBV12-4, the J call TRBJ2-1, with a weak D call TRBD1 (6 bases). Trimming stripped 6 bases from V and 9 bases from J, with 21 bases between. This CDR3 is 15 amino acids long. As DNA, the CDR3 is TGTGCCAGCAGGGGGATGACAGGCTCCTCGGGTGAGCAGTTCTTC. Residues: CASRGMTGSSGEQFF.

This clonotype was counted between two and nine times. The rearrangement links TRBV19 to TRBJ2-5; D might be TRBD1 (6 bases). Germline CDR1 is LNHDA and CDR2 is SQIVND (reference sequence). This CDR3 comprises 15 residues. With 3 bases removed from V and 0 bases from J, the gap between germline ends came to 11 bases. This CDR3 is CASSINRDNQETQYF. The CDR3 DNA reads TGTGCCAGTAGTATTAACCGGGACAACCAAGAGACCCAGTACTTC.

This clonotype was observed many times. The chain employs TRBV28 and TRBJ1-6; D might be TRBD1 (5 bases). Germline assignment: CDR1 MDHEN and CDR2 SYDVKM. Trimming left V 6 bases short and J 5 bases short, with 11 bases between. CDR3 length equals 14 residues. CDR3 region: CASRPQGNNSPLHF. The CDR3 region has the DNA TGTGCCAGCAGGCCTCAGGGCAATAATTCACCCCTCCACTTT. Full variable domain (remainder filled in from reference TRBV28 and TRBJ1-6): DVKVTQSSRYLVKRTGEKVFLECVQDMDHENMFWYRQDPGLGLRLIYFSYDVKMKEKGDIPEGYSVSREKKERFSLILESASTNQTSMYLCASRPQGNNSPLHFGNGTRLTVT.

As for this clonotype: A single base separates this from a much larger clone, so it may be a read error. This chain joins TRBV28 and TRBJ2-7; D not certain. Germline V lookup: CDR1 MDHEN, CDR2 SYDVKM. This CDR3 comprises 13 residues. V was cut by 3 bases and J by 2 bases, with 8 bases left in between. In nucleotides, the CDR3 is TGTGCCAGCAGTTTCCAGGACCCCTACGAGCAGTACTTC. Translation gives CASSFQDPYEQYF.

This clonotype showed up many times. The chain couples TRBV10-3 to TRBJ1-1; D not resolved. Trimming took off 2 bases at V and 4 bases at J, with 11 bases between the two ends. The CDR3 consists of 14 residues. CDR1 is ENHRY, CDR2 SYGVKD, per germline. The CDR3 loop is CAISEDFVVTEAFF. The CDR3 DNA follows: TGTGCCATCAGTGAGGACTTCGTCGTCACTGAAGCTTTCTTT.

In the case of this clonotype: A read error is possible here, since a much larger clone lies one base away. V and J are TRBV9 and TRBJ2-3; 7 nucleotides align to TRBD2. Germline V gives CDR1 SGDLS, CDR2 YYNGEE. The CDR3 is 15 residues long. The CDR3 nucleotides read TGTGCCAGCAGTCCTACTAGCGCATCCTACAATGAGCATTTCTTC. This sequence encodes CASSPTSASYNEHFF.

This clonotype was observed a few times. The gene calls are TRBV18 and TRBJ2-3, with D unresolved. Germline V gives CDR1 KGHSH, CDR2 LQKENI. This CDR3 contains 13 residues. The germline V and J ends were trimmed by 0 bases and 6 bases, with 7 bases remaining between them. CDR3 sequence (DNA): TGTGCCAGCTCACCACCAACAATGGATACGCAGTATTTT. It encodes CASSPPTMDTQYF.

This clonotype has more than one count but fewer than ten. The V and J genes are TRBV10-1 and TRBJ2-1; 7 positions match TRBD1. The CDR3 consists of 14 residues. The V segment lost 6 bases and the J segment 4 bases; nucleotides outside the gene matches: 6. Germline lookup yields CDR1 WNHNN and CDR2 SYGVQD (reference sequence). DNA for the CDR3: TGCGCCAGCAGCCTTTCAGGGGGTTACAATGAGCAGTTCTTC. It specifies CASSLSGGYNEQFF.

This clonotype was detected many times. The chain recombines TRBV28 with TRBJ1-2; D is unclear. The CDR3 is 17 residues long. Per the germline V gene, CDR1 is MDHEN and CDR2 is SYDVKM. The V gene lost 10 bases and the J gene lost 4 bases, with 28 bases spanning the gap. CDR3 DNA sequence: TGTGCCATCCAAAAACAAATAGACGTATTAGGTGGCTATGGCTACACCTTC. Its protein product is CAIQKQIDVLGGYGYTF.

At least ten counts were recorded for this clonotype. This chain connects TRBV3-1 to TRBJ2-1, with TRBD2 matching 7 bases. The V segment lost 0 bases and the J segment 7 bases; nucleotides outside the gene matches: 6. This CDR3 contains 15 residues. Germline lookup yields CDR1 LGHDT and CDR2 YNNKEL (reference sequence). CDR3 nucleotide sequence: TGTGCCAGCAGCCAAGACCGAGCGGGATGGAATGAGCAGTTCTTC. Translating gives CASSQDRAGWNEQFF.

The gene calls are TRBV2 and TRBJ2-1, with D possibly TRBD2 on 6 matching bases. Germline V CDR1 and CDR2: SNHLY, FYNNEI. Trimming removed 4 bases at V and 6 bases at J, with 16 bases between. The CDR3 is 15 amino acids. Here the CDR3 DNA reads TGTGCCAGCAGTGGTCTACACATGGGGGGCAATGAGCAGTTCTTC. Translation gives CASSGLHMGGNEQFF.

To note about this clonotype: Given a much more abundant clone one base away, this may be a read error. The chain links TRBV20-1 to TRBJ2-1; maybe TRBD1 (5 bases). The germline gives CDR1 DFQATT, CDR2 SNEGSKA (reference sequence). The CDR3 loop spans 16 amino acids. V was clipped by 3 bases and J by 1 base, with 16 bases between them. CDR3 region: CSASSPQGLSYNEQFF. DNA for the CDR3: TGCAGTGCTAGCTCACCGCAGGGTCTATCCTACAATGAGCAGTTCTTC.

This clonotype showed up just a few times. The rearrangement joins TRBV12-5 to TRBJ1-1; D call uncertain. Germline V gene sequence: CDR1 LGHNT, CDR2 FRNRAP. CDR3 length: 13 residues. Trimming took 5 bases from V and 3 from J, leaving 10 bases between them. The CDR3 protein is CASGNALDTEAFF. The CDR3 coding sequence is TGTGCTAGTGGTAACGCCTTGGACACTGAAGCTTTCTTT.

This clonotype was observed a few times. CDR3 nucleotides: TGCGCCAGCAGCTTGGACGTTATGGACTATGGCTACACCTTC. It translates to CASSLDVMDYGYTF. The V gene is TRBV5-1, the J gene TRBJ1-2; D gene ambiguous. Germline V gene lookup returns CDR1 SGHRS and CDR2 YFSETQ. CDR3 length: 14 residues. Trimming removed 0 bases at V and 3 bases at J, with 9 bases between.

Points on this clonotype: One end of the junction is discordant with germline, which a read error may explain. This chain links TRBV19 with TRBJ2-7, with D maybe TRBD2 (5 bases). The CDR3 covers 15 residues. Germline assignment: CDR1 LNHDA and CDR2 SQIVND (reference sequence). The CDR3 sequence: CASKKRNLGVYGQYF. CDR3 nucleotides: TGTGCCAGTAAGAAGCGGAACCTCGGGGTTTACGGGCAGTACTTC. The full variable domain, its missing parts supplied by reference TRBV19 and TRBJ2-7, is DGGITQSPKYLFRKEGQNVTLSCEQNLNHDAMYWYRQDPGQGLRLIYYSQIVNDFQKGDIAEGYSVSREKKESFPLTVTSAQKNPTAFYLCASKKRNLGVYGQYFGPGTRLTVT.

In this sample, this clonotype turned up many times. The genes are TRBV10-3 and TRBJ1-1, with 7 bases that match TRBD1. Germline V gives CDR1 ENHRY, CDR2 SYGVKD. After removal of 5 bases from V and 3 bases from J, the junction contained 6 bases not matched to a gene. This CDR3 comprises 14 residues. The CDR3 bases are TGTGCCATCAGTCAACGACAGGGAGACACTGAAGCTTTCTTT. Translation: CAISQRQGDTEAFF.

Remarks on this clonotype: Being one base from a much bigger clone, this may be a read error. V is TRBV28 and J is TRBJ2-7, with D possibly matching TRBD2 (5 bases). V lost 7 bases and J 9 bases, leaving 19 bases between the germline ends. The V gene's germline CDR1 is MDHEN and CDR2 SYDVKM. The CDR3 spans 13 residues. CDR3 nucleotide sequence: TGTGCCAGCACCGACCCCCACCAGCGGATGCAGTACTTC. Translated, it gives CASTDPHQRMQYF.

There are many counts of this clonotype. The rearrangement joins TRBV20-1 to TRBJ2-2; no reliable D call. The CDR3 has 15 residues. V gave up 1 base and J gave up 0 bases, with 9 bases separating them. Germline assignment: CDR1 DFQATT and CDR2 SNEGSKA (reference sequence). As DNA, the CDR3 is TGCAGTGCTAGAGGGAGTACCCCGAACACCGGGGAGCTGTTTTTT. This codes for CSARGSTPNTGELFF.

Comment on this clonotype: The junction and the germline gene differ at one end; a read error may be behind it. The chain couples TRBV7-2 to TRBJ2-3, with 15 bases lining up with TRBD2. Germline loops: CDR1 SGHTA, CDR2 FQGNSA. The CDR3 totals 16 residues. As DNA, the CDR3 is TGTGCCAGCATCACAGGACTAGCGGGAGGGCAAGATACTCAGTATTTT. The encoded protein is CASITGLAGGQDTQYF.

In this sample, this clonotype turned up many times. The genes are TRBV28 and TRBJ2-5; tentative D call: TRBD1 (6 bases). The CDR3 runs 14 residues. V lost 7 bases and J 7 bases, leaving 19 bases between the germline ends. CDR1 is MDHEN, CDR2 SYDVKM, per germline. CDR3 residues: CASNNLQGEVTQYF. DNA of the CDR3: TGTGCCAGCAACAACCTACAGGGTGAGGTGACCCAGTACTTC.

This clonotype occurred a few times. V is TRBV29-1 and J is TRBJ1-1; D may be TRBD1 (5 bases). V lost 3 bases and J 1 base, leaving 12 bases between the germline ends. CDR1 SQVTM and CDR2 ANQGSEA come from the germline V gene. There are 14 residues in the CDR3. CDR3 loop: CSVDPAGQNTEAFF. CDR3 in DNA: TGCAGCGTTGATCCTGCAGGACAGAACACTGAAGCTTTCTTT. The full variable domain, with the rest looked up from reference TRBV29-1 and TRBJ1-1, is SAVISQKPSRDICQRGTSLTIQCQVDSQVTMMFWYRQQPGQSLTLIATANQGSEATYESGFVIDKFPISRPNLTFSTLTVSNMSPEDSSIYLCSVDPAGQNTEAFFGQGTRLTVV.

A note on this clonotype: It may be a read error: a sequence one base away is much more abundant. This rearrangement joins TRBV6-9 to TRBJ2-1, with TRBD2 matching over 10 bases. Germline lookup yields CDR1 MNHGY and CDR2 SVAAGI. The CDR3 spans 13 residues. V was clipped by 4 bases and J by 14 bases; unmatched bases: 8. The CDR3 bases are TGTGCCAGCAGTTCCGGGGCTAGCGGGAGTAAGTTCTTC. This encodes CASSSGASGSKFF.

The chain combines TRBV19 with TRBJ2-1; TRBD2 matches 7 bases. V was pared by 1 base and J by 7 bases, with 1 base of the junction left unmatched. The germline V gene encodes CDR1 LNHDA and CDR2 SQIVND (reference sequence). The CDR3 is made up of 13 amino acids. CDR3 DNA sequence: TGTGCCAGTAGTATAGGGACTAGGAATGAGCAGTTCTTC. It translates to CASSIGTRNEQFF. The full variable domain, completed using reference TRBV19 and TRBJ2-1, is DGGITQSPKYLFRKEGQNVTLSCEQNLNHDAMYWYRQDPGQGLRLIYYSQIVNDFQKGDIAEGYSVSREKKESFPLTVTSAQKNPTAFYLCASSIGTRNEQFFGPGTRLTVL.

For this clonotype: This clone may be a read error of a much larger clone one base away. As DNA, the CDR3 is TGTGCCAGCAGCGAAGATAGATATACGCAGTATTTT. This gives the protein CASSEDRYTQYF. The gene calls are TRBV14 and TRBJ2-3, with D unclear. CDR3 length: 12 residues. The germline CDR1 and CDR2 sequences are SGHDN and FVKESK. Complete variable domain (other parts from reference TRBV14 and TRBJ2-3): EAGVTQFPSHSVIEKGQTVTLRCDPISGHDNLYWYRRVMGKEIKFLLHFVKESKQDESGMPNNRFLAERTGGTYSTLKVQPAELEDSGVYFCASSEDRYTQYFGPGTRLTVL.

At least ten counts were recorded for this clonotype. The rearrangement links TRBV20-1 to TRBJ1-2; D is possibly TRBD1 (5 bases). Trimming pared 4 bases from V and 4 bases from J, leaving 10 bases between. Looked up from germline, CDR1 is DFQATT and CDR2 is SNEGSKA (reference sequence). CDR3 size: 12 residues. Written as DNA, the CDR3 is TGCAGTGCTATGACAGCGTCCTATGGCTACACCTTC. It specifies CSAMTASYGYTF.

This clonotype was observed many times. The chain links TRBV2 to TRBJ1-2; D gene uncertain. The CDR3 has 12 residues. Trimming removed 1 base at V and 7 bases at J, with 7 bases between. Germline CDR1 is SNHLY and CDR2 is FYNNEI. The CDR3 region is CASSEGRAGYTF. CDR3 coding DNA: TGTGCCAGCAGTGAAGGAAGGGCTGGCTACACCTTC.